These T cell receptor beta chains were read from a single sample in a study of blood T cell repertoires in COVID-19. Using immunoSEQ multiplex PCR, the repertoire was profiled, and TCRdb retains in-frame clones only, with some absent. The sample has 250,000 or so clones, around 93% seen once. Sample: PBMCs or T cells enriched from blood (not recorded which). The source is a human donor in a cohort exposed to, infected with or recovered from COVID-19 (not recorded which). The donor label of this sample is uncertain. Both conserved end residues are part of each CDR3. The D gene is left open where the match is weak. Size tells how often a clone was seen (once, few, many) or the class of an expanded clone, and some rows leave it out.

D gene: .; clone size: .; V gene: TRBV30; J gene: TRBJ1-6; CDR3 protein: CAWTRGGSPLHF; CDR3 DNA: TGTGCCTGGACTAGAGGTGGTTCACCCCTCCACTTT
D gene: .; clone size: .; V gene: TRBV5-1; J gene: TRBJ1-6; CDR3 protein: CASSLDSGVSSPLHF; CDR3 DNA: TGCGCCAGCAGCTTGGATTCTGGAGTGTCTTCACCCCTCCACTTT
D gene: .; clone size: .; V gene: TRBV2; J gene: TRBJ2-1; CDR3 protein: CASSLGLSSYNEQFF; CDR3 DNA: TGTGCCAGCAGCCTGGGACTTAGCTCCTACAATGAGCAGTTCTTC
D gene: TRBD2; clone size: .; V gene: TRBV19; J gene: TRBJ2-2; CDR3 protein: CASSIPAGGAGELFF; CDR3 DNA: TGTGCCAGTAGTATTCCAGCGGGGGGAGCCGGGGAGCTGTTTTTT
D gene: .; clone size: .; V gene: TRBV5-6; J gene: TRBJ2-2; CDR3 protein: CASSLLVVGELFF; CDR3 DNA: TGTGCCAGCAGCTTGTTGGTAGTCGGGGAGCTGTTTTTT
D gene: TRBD1; clone size: .; V gene: TRBV11-2; J gene: TRBJ2-7; CDR3 protein: CASSSVLGQGPYEQYF; CDR3 DNA: TGTGCCAGCAGCTCCGTCCTGGGACAGGGCCCCTACGAGCAGTACTTC
D gene: .; clone size: .; V gene: TRBV24-1; J gene: TRBJ2-3; CDR3 protein: CATSDRVQDTQYF; CDR3 DNA: TGTGCCACCAGTGATCGGGTCCAGGATACGCAGTATTTT
D gene: .; clone size: once; V gene: TRBV30; J gene: TRBJ1-5; CDR3 protein: CAWSRGSNQPQHF; CDR3 DNA: TGTGCCTGGAGTAGGGGGAGCAATCAGCCCCAGCATTTT
D gene: .; clone size: .; V gene: TRBV30; J gene: TRBJ1-5; CDR3 protein: CAWSVGNNQPQHF; CDR3 DNA: TGTGCCTGGAGTGTTGGCAACAATCAGCCCCAGCATTTT
D gene: TRBD1; clone size: .; V gene: TRBV2; J gene: TRBJ1-6; CDR3 protein: CATRKGAHNSPLHF; CDR3 DNA: TGTGCCACCCGAAAGGGGGCGCATAATTCACCCCTCCACTTT
D gene: .; clone size: once; V gene: TRBV7-8; J gene: TRBJ2-2; CDR3 protein: CASSLVRTFNTGELFF; CDR3 DNA: TGTGCCAGCAGCTTAGTAAGGACTTTTAACACCGGGGAGCTGTTTTTT
D gene: TRBD1; clone size: .; V gene: TRBV5-6; J gene: TRBJ2-2; CDR3 protein: CASTRGSGELFF; CDR3 DNA: TGTGCCAGCACCAGGGGGTCCGGGGAGCTGTTTTTT
D gene: TRBD1; clone size: .; V gene: TRBV9; J gene: TRBJ1-1; CDR3 protein: CASSFLTGPLNTEAFF; CDR3 DNA: TGTGCCAGCAGCTTCCTGACAGGGCCCTTGAACACTGAAGCTTTCTTT
D gene: .; clone size: .; V gene: TRBV7-3; J gene: TRBJ1-6; CDR3 protein: CASSLGGHQSPLHF; CDR3 DNA: TGTGCCAGCAGCTTAGGGGGCCACCAGTCACCCCTCCACTTT
D gene: .; clone size: .; V gene: TRBV7-9; J gene: TRBJ2-5; CDR3 protein: CASREGWKTQYF; CDR3 DNA: TGTGCCAGCAGGGAGGGATGGAAGACCCAGTACTTC
D gene: .; clone size: .; V gene: TRBV5-8; J gene: TRBJ1-6; CDR3 protein: CASSLLGAVYNSPLHF; CDR3 DNA: TGTGCCAGCAGCTTGTTGGGGGCGGTTTATAATTCACCCCTCCACTTT
D gene: .; clone size: .; V gene: TRBV27; J gene: TRBJ1-1; CDR3 protein: CASSFNLRRNTEAFF; CDR3 DNA: TGTGCCAGCAGTTTTAACCTCCGGAGGAACACTGAAGCTTTCTTT
D gene: TRBD1; clone size: .; V gene: TRBV9; J gene: TRBJ2-7; CDR3 protein: CASSVGTGTYEQYF; CDR3 DNA: TGTGCCAGCAGCGTAGGGACAGGGACCTACGAGCAGTACTTC
D gene: .; clone size: .; V gene: TRBV7-2; J gene: TRBJ2-3; CDR3 protein: CASSSEVDGTQYF; CDR3 DNA: TGTGCCAGCAGCTCCGAGGTCGATGGTACGCAGTATTTT
D gene: .; clone size: .; V gene: TRBV6-1; J gene: TRBJ1-1; CDR3 protein: CASSEQGMGEAFF; CDR3 DNA: TGTGCCAGCAGTGAGCAGGGAATGGGTGAAGCTTTCTTT
D gene: .; clone size: .; V gene: TRBV7-9; J gene: TRBJ1-5; CDR3 protein: CASSFAGYQPQHF; CDR3 DNA: TGTGCCAGCAGCTTCGCGGGTTACCAGCCCCAGCATTTT
D gene: .; clone size: once; V gene: TRBV4-1; J gene: TRBJ1-2; CDR3 protein: CASSQDPLAPNRYYGYTF; CDR3 DNA: TGCGCCAGCAGCCAAGATCCCCTCGCCCCTAACCGATACTATGGCTACACCTTC
D gene: .; clone size: .; V gene: TRBV5-1; J gene: TRBJ1-1; CDR3 protein: CASSLSQGGGTEAFF; CDR3 DNA: TGCGCCAGCAGCTTGAGTCAGGGCGGGGGGACTGAAGCTTTCTTT
D gene: .; clone size: .; V gene: TRBV21-1; J gene: TRBJ2-7; CDR3 protein: CASSKTLGRAGSYEQYF; CDR3 DNA: TGTGCCAGCAGCAAAACCCTAGGCAGGGCTGGCTCCTACGAGCAGTACTTC
D gene: .; clone size: .; V gene: TRBV6-1; J gene: TRBJ2-7; CDR3 protein: CASSEGTSPSYEQYF; CDR3 DNA: TGTGCCAGCAGTGAAGGGACAAGCCCTTCCTACGAGCAGTACTTC
D gene: TRBD2; clone size: .; V gene: TRBV4-1; J gene: TRBJ2-3; CDR3 protein: CASSYPGTKHTDTQYF; CDR3 DNA: TGCGCCAGCAGCTACCCCGGGACTAAGCACACAGATACGCAGTATTTT
D gene: .; clone size: .; V gene: TRBV4-3; J gene: TRBJ1-2; CDR3 protein: CASSHFFPGSTVNYGYTF; CDR3 DNA: TGCGCCAGCAGCCATTTTTTCCCTGGCTCGACAGTTAACTATGGCTACACCTTC
D gene: TRBD1; clone size: .; V gene: TRBV7-2; J gene: TRBJ1-3; CDR3 protein: CASSPSVQGAFGNTIYF; CDR3 DNA: TGTGCCAGCAGCCCCAGCGTACAGGGGGCGTTTGGAAACACCATATATTTT
D gene: .; clone size: .; V gene: TRBV27; J gene: TRBJ1-4; CDR3 protein: CASSLIGRGVLFF; CDR3 DNA: TGTGCCAGCAGTTTAATTGGCAGGGGCGTACTGTTTTTT
D gene: TRBD1; clone size: few; V gene: TRBV6-6; J gene: TRBJ2-4; CDR3 protein: CASSPGTAYLAKNIQYF; CDR3 DNA: TGTGCCAGCAGTCCCGGGACAGCCTACCTAGCCAAAAACATTCAGTACTTC
D gene: .; clone size: .; V gene: TRBV10-3; J gene: TRBJ1-6; CDR3 protein: CAIRTRDNNSPLHF; CDR3 DNA: TGTGCCATCAGGACGAGGGACAACAATTCACCCCTCCACTTT
D gene: TRBD1; clone size: .; V gene: TRBV15; J gene: TRBJ1-5; CDR3 protein: CATSVVGGVFQPQHF; CDR3 DNA: TGTGCCACCAGCGTCGTAGGGGGCGTATTTCAGCCCCAGCATTTT
D gene: .; clone size: .; V gene: TRBV19; J gene: TRBJ1-4; CDR3 protein: CASSMDSLAGNEKLFF; CDR3 DNA: TGTGCCAGTAGTATGGACAGCCTGGCCGGGAATGAAAAACTGTTTTTT
D gene: TRBD1; clone size: .; V gene: TRBV5-1; J gene: TRBJ1-1; CDR3 protein: CASSQTGYKAEAFF; CDR3 DNA: TGCGCCAGCAGCCAGACAGGGTACAAGGCTGAAGCTTTCTTT
D gene: .; clone size: .; V gene: TRBV5-1; J gene: TRBJ2-7; CDR3 protein: CASSLNLQGRDYEQYF; CDR3 DNA: TGCGCCAGCAGCTTGAATTTGCAGGGGAGGGACTACGAGCAGTACTTC
D gene: .; clone size: .; V gene: TRBV12-3/TRBV12-4; J gene: TRBJ2-7; CDR3 protein: CASSLGLTYEQYF; CDR3 DNA: TGTGCCAGCAGTCTCGGTCTGACCTACGAGCAGTACTTC
D gene: .; clone size: once; V gene: TRBV5-4; J gene: TRBJ1-2; CDR3 protein: CASSSDIMAYGYTF; CDR3 DNA: TGTGCCAGCAGCTCGGACATCATGGCCTATGGCTACACCTTC
D gene: .; clone size: once; V gene: TRBV19; J gene: TRBJ2-7; CDR3 protein: CASSMEGLGRGYEQYF; CDR3 DNA: TGTGCCAGTAGTATGGAAGGATTGGGAAGGGGCTACGAGCAGTACTTC
D gene: .; clone size: .; V gene: TRBV20-1; J gene: TRBJ1-3; CDR3 protein: CSAPHGDTIYF; CDR3 DNA: TGCAGTGCCCCTCACGGGGACACCATATATTTT
D gene: TRBD1; clone size: .; V gene: TRBV19; J gene: TRBJ2-3; CDR3 protein: CATTKDRRTDTQYF; CDR3 DNA: TGTGCCACGACGAAGGACAGGCGTACAGATACGCAGTATTTT
D gene: .; clone size: .; V gene: TRBV5-1; J gene: TRBJ2-2; CDR3 protein: CASSLGQSTGELFF; CDR3 DNA: TGCGCCAGCAGCTTAGGACAGAGTACCGGGGAGCTGTTTTTT
D gene: .; clone size: once; V gene: TRBV19; J gene: TRBJ1-5; CDR3 protein: CASSLQAYQPQHF; CDR3 DNA: TGTGCCAGTAGTTTACAGGCTTATCAGCCCCAGCATTTT
D gene: TRBD1; clone size: once; V gene: TRBV5-4; J gene: TRBJ1-2; CDR3 protein: CASSLGTGVYGYTF; CDR3 DNA: TGTGCCAGCAGCCTTGGGACAGGGGTCTATGGCTACACCTTC